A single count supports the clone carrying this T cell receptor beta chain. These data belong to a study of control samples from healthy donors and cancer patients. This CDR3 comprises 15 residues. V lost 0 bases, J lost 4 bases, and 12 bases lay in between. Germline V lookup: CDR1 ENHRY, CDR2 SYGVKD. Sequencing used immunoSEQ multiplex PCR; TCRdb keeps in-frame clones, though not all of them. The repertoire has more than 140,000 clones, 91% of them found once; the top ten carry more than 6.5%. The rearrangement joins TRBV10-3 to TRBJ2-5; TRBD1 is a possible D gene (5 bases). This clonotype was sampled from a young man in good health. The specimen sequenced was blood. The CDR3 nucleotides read TGTGCCATCAGTGAGTCGGGCAGGGTGGTAGAGACCCAGTACTTC. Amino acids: CAISESGRVVETQYF.